A single sample gave rise to the 6 T cell receptor beta chains below, sequenced in a study of T cell changes during pregnancy in multiple sclerosis. The protocol was immunoSEQ multiplex PCR, while the TCRdb copy is restricted to in-frame clones and leaves out a portion. The repertoire holds 30,000 to 40,000 clones, with 90% as singletons. Source: CD4+ T cells from peripheral blood mononuclear cells, taken in the second trimester of pregnancy. The receptors come from a female donor with multiple sclerosis, enrolled in a pregnancy study.

The V and J genes are TRBV5-6 and TRBJ1-2; TRBD1 matches 7 bases. This CDR3 is built from 15 residues. Germline values: CDR1 SGHDT, CDR2 YYEEEE. With V trimmed by 4 bases and J by 2 bases, 8 bases remained unmatched. The CDR3 spells CASSVLPGQNYGYTF. In DNA, the CDR3 is TGTGCCAGCAGCGTACTGCCGGGACAGAACTATGGCTACACCTTC.

This rearrangement joins TRBV7-2 to TRBJ2-2; D may be TRBD2 (5 bases). The CDR3 is made up of 13 amino acids. The V gene's germline CDR1 is SGHTA and CDR2 FQGNSA. V lost 3 bases, J lost 3 bases, and 5 bases lay in between. This CDR3 is CASSLRDTGELFF. The CDR3 DNA sequence: TGTGCCAGCAGCTTGAGGGACACCGGGGAGCTGTTTTTT.

The chain couples TRBV9 to TRBJ2-1; 7 bases map to TRBD2. Germline trimming cut 4 bases from V and 4 bases from J; bases unmatched to any gene: 11. The CDR3 covers 16 residues. CDR1 and CDR2 from the germline V gene are SGDLS and YYNGEE. The CDR3 here is CASSPWRGGGYNEQFF. CDR3 coding DNA: TGTGCCAGCAGCCCTTGGAGGGGCGGGGGATACAATGAGCAGTTCTTC.

The chain employs TRBV4-1 and TRBJ2-1; the match to TRBD1 covers 10 bases. V shed 0 bases, J shed 9 bases, and the junction held 5 bases outside the gene matches. This CDR3 spans 15 amino acids. CDR1 is MGHRA, CDR2 YSYEKL, per germline. CDR3 loop: CASSQDFDRGPEQFF. Here the CDR3 DNA reads TGCGCCAGCAGCCAAGATTTCGACAGGGGGCCTGAGCAGTTCTTC.

This chain links TRBV11-3 with TRBJ2-2, with D hard to call. V lost 2 bases and J 6 bases, leaving 10 bases between the germline ends. In germline, CDR1 is SGHNT, CDR2 YENEEA. The CDR3 covers 14 residues. CDR3: CASSLIRVPGELFF. The CDR3 bases are TGTGCCAGCAGCTTAATTCGGGTGCCCGGGGAGCTGTTTTTT.

V is TRBV20-1 and J is TRBJ2-5, with no clear D. The germline CDR1 and CDR2 sequences are DFQATT and SNEGSKA (reference sequence). This CDR3 has 11 residues. V gave up 6 bases and J gave up 5 bases, with 10 bases separating them. For the CDR3, the DNA is TGCAGTGCAAGCACCGGGGAGACCCAGTACTTC. Its translation is CSASTGETQYF.